The rows below give T cell receptor beta chains drawn from one sample of a study of OX40 agonist ivuxolimab in advanced cancers. Profiled with immunoSEQ multiplex PCR; TCRdb holds only in-frame clones, not every one. The table has around 95,000 clones, 90% seen once; the top ten hold under 0.2%. This specimen was CD4+ or CD8+ T cells sorted from blood, taken in a trial of the OX40 agonist ivuxolimab. The receptor set was obtained from an adult with an advanced solid tumor such as melanoma, head and neck, liver or kidney cancer. CDR3s include the opening cysteine and the closing phenylalanine or tryptophan. D genes are given only for firm matches. Only some rows state a clone size, as once, few, many or a class for expanded clones.

TRBJ2-1,TRBV19,TRBD2,NA,TGTGCCAGTAGTAAGGAGCTAGCGGGAGTAGGGGGCTACAATGAGCAGTTCTTC,CASSKELAGVGGYNEQFF
TRBJ2-1,TRBV27,TRBD2,NA,TGTGCCAGCAGTTACGGGGGGCGCGGGAGGTCTATGTATGAGCAGTTCTTC,CASSYGGRGRSMYEQFF
TRBJ2-7,TRBV5-6,NA,few,TGTGCCAGCAGCTTCGCCGCAGCGTACGAGCAGTACTTC,CASSFAAAYEQYF
TRBJ2-7,TRBV6-6,NA,NA,TGTGCCAGCTGTCCCCCTGGTAGCTACGAGCAGTACTTC,CASCPPGSYEQYF
TRBJ2-5,TRBV29-1,NA,NA,TGCAGCGTTGTGGGTAGCCAGGGGCTCCAAGAGACCCAGTACTTC,CSVVGSQGLQETQYF
TRBJ2-5,TRBV15,NA,once,TGTGCCACCAGCAGAGATGGGCTAGAAAAAGAGACCCAGTACTTC,CATSRDGLEKETQYF
TRBJ1-2,TRBV5-1,TRBD1,once,TGCGCCAGCAGCCCACAGGGGTCTGGCTACACCTTC,CASSPQGSGYTF
TRBJ2-7,TRBV6-1,NA,once,TGTGCCAGCAGTGAACGCAGGGCTCTGCTCTACGAGCAGTACTTC,CASSERRALLYEQYF
TRBJ2-5,TRBV29-1,NA,few,TGCAGCGGATTGACAGGTCTAGGAGAGACCCAGTACTTC,CSGLTGLGETQYF
TRBJ2-7,TRBV7-6,TRBD1,once,TGTGCCAGCAGCTTAGGGACAGGGTACGAATCCTACGAGCAGTACTTC,CASSLGTGYESYEQYF
TRBJ2-3,TRBV10-3,NA,NA,TGTGCCATCAGTGAATGGGGCTTGGATACGCAGTATTTT,CAISEWGLDTQYF
TRBJ2-2,TRBV27,NA,NA,TGTGCCAGCAGTGCCCAAACGAACACCGGGGAGCTGTTTTTT,CASSAQTNTGELFF
TRBJ2-2,TRBV5-4,NA,NA,TGTGCCAGCAGCTTGAGTGCGAACACCGGGGAGCTGTTTTTT,CASSLSANTGELFF
TRBJ2-3,TRBV9,NA,NA,TGTGCCAGCAGCTCGACCGGGGCCCGCACAGATACGCAGTATTTT,CASSSTGARTDTQYF
TRBJ2-7,TRBV5-1,NA,NA,TGCGCCAGCAGCCCAGCCTCGGGCCGTTTCTACGAGCAGTACTTC,CASSPASGRFYEQYF
TRBJ2-1,TRBV18,TRBD2,NA,TGTGCCAGCTCAGGAACAATCTCCGGGAGGGACAATGAGCAGTTCTTC,CASSGTISGRDNEQFF
TRBJ1-1,TRBV19,NA,NA,TGTGCCAGTAGTACCAGGACGTTGAACACTGAAGCTTTCTTT,CASSTRTLNTEAFF